These 18 T cell receptor beta chains came from one sample sequenced in a study of cytomegalovirus exposure and HLA in healthy donors. The PCR used 60 Vbeta and 13 Jbeta primers. Generated by immunoSEQ multiplex PCR, the TCRdb table keeps only in-frame clones and is missing some. Here the sample spans around 150,000 clones, 68% being singletons. The specimen sequenced was PBMCs. These TCRs come from a man aged 55 to 70 in good health and CMV-seronegative.

This clone turned up a few times. V gene TRBV10-3 combines with J gene TRBJ2-3; 10 bases are shared with TRBD1. The trim removed 6 bases at V and 4 bases at J, leaving 1 base unmatched. Germline V lookup: CDR1 ENHRY, CDR2 SYGVKD. The CDR3 runs to 13 residues. In nucleotides, the CDR3 is TGTGCCATCAGGGGGACAGGGGCAGATACGCAGTATTTT. Its protein product is CAIRGTGADTQYF.

The chain couples TRBV28 to TRBJ1-5, with a weak D call TRBD1 (5 bases). The CDR3 has 17 residues. Trimming removed 2 bases at V and 3 bases at J, with 17 bases between. Germline V lookup: CDR1 MDHEN, CDR2 SYDVKM. CDR3 sequence reads: CASSLLDGHPNNQPQHF. DNA of the CDR3: TGTGCCAGCAGTTTACTTGATGGACACCCGAACAATCAGCCCCAGCATTTT.

V usage is TRBV28 and J usage is TRBJ2-5; 7 positions match TRBD2. The V gene end was trimmed by 7 bases and the J gene end by 2 bases; junction bases not matched to a gene: 7. CDR1 is MDHEN, CDR2 SYDVKM, per germline. This CDR3 is 14 amino acids long. CDR3 sequence (DNA): TGTGCCAGCAATTTGAGCGGGAATCAAGAGACCCAGTACTTC. This translates into CASNLSGNQETQYF.

The rearrangement uses TRBV19 and TRBJ1-6; no firm D call. V lost 3 bases and J lost 7, with 10 bases in between. Per germline, CDR1 LNHDA and CDR2 SQIVND (reference sequence). The CDR3 loop spans 14 amino acids. CDR3 nucleotide sequence: TGTGCCAGTAGTATTGGGTCGGGGAATTCACCCCTCCACTTT. It translates to CASSIGSGNSPLHF.

The chain employs TRBV28 and TRBJ2-7, with TRBD1 matching over 8 bases. The CDR3 sequence is 14 residues long. V lost 3 bases and J lost 5; bases outside the gene matches: 6. Per the germline V gene, CDR1 is MDHEN and CDR2 is SYDVKM. CDR3 nucleotide sequence: TGTGCCAGCAGTTTCCCGGGCAGGGGGCACGAGCAGTACTTC. It is translated as CASSFPGRGHEQYF.

This CDR3 is CASTTESHLYEKLFF. The CDR3, as DNA: TGCGCCAGCACCACGGAGTCCCATCTCTATGAAAAACTGTTTTTT. The chain has TRBV10-1 and TRBJ1-4; D remains unclear. Trimming took off 7 bases at V and 6 bases at J, with 18 bases between the two ends. CDR3 length: 15 amino acids. The V gene's germline CDR1 is WNHNN and CDR2 SYGVQD (reference sequence).

This clone was found once. The rearrangement links TRBV18 to TRBJ1-1; no firm D call. The V gene's germline CDR1 is KGHSH and CDR2 LQKENI. The CDR3 contains 15 residues. Between the trimmed V and J ends, which lost 6 bases and 0 bases, there was a span of 14 bases. CDR3 loop: CASSLERELNTEAFF. CDR3 sequence (DNA): TGTGCCAGCTCCCTCGAGAGGGAGCTGAACACTGAAGCTTTCTTT.

This chain joins TRBV2 and TRBJ1-1, with 8 bases lining up with TRBD1. Germline CDR1 is SNHLY and CDR2 is FYNNEI. The CDR3 loop spans 12 amino acids. Trimming cost V 7 bases and J 8 bases; bases outside gene matches: 6. CDR3 coding DNA: TGTGCCAGCACCCAGGGACAGGTCGAAGCTTTCTTT. Amino acid sequence: CASTQGQVEAFF.

This rearrangement joins TRBV15 to TRBJ1-5; 7 nucleotides match TRBD1. Germline-derived CDR1 and CDR2 are LNHNV and YYDKDF (reference sequence). The CDR3 length is 16 residues. The V segment lost 5 bases and the J segment 2 bases; nucleotides outside the gene matches: 9. The CDR3 DNA reads TGTGCCACCAGCCTCCGAAAGGGGGCAGGCAATCAGCCCCAGCATTTT. It yields the protein CATSLRKGAGNQPQHF. The entire variable domain, with the rest obtained from reference TRBV15 and TRBJ1-5, is as follows: DAMVIQNPRYQVTQFGKPVTLSCSQTLNHNVMYWYQQKSSQAPKLLFHYYDKDFNNEADTPDNFQSRRPNTSFCFLDIRSPGLGDTAMYLCATSLRKGAGNQPQHFGDGTRLSIL.

V usage is TRBV29-1 and J usage is TRBJ2-2, with TRBD2 identical over 7 bases. V trimming: 1 base; J trimming: 1 base; junction bases outside the gene matches: 6. Germline CDR1 SQVTM, CDR2 ANQGSEA. The CDR3 is 16 amino acids. CDR3 sequence reads: CSVEGLGGKNTGELFF. The CDR3 region has the DNA TGCAGCGTTGAAGGTTTGGGGGGGAAGAACACCGGGGAGCTGTTTTTT.

This CDR3 is CASRPLTGGTEAFF. The CDR3 DNA follows: TGTGCCAGCAGGCCTTTAACAGGGGGGACTGAAGCTTTCTTT. This chain uses TRBV4-2 with TRBJ1-1; 8 nucleotides line up with TRBD1. Germline CDR1 LGHNA, CDR2 YNFKEQ. The CDR3 is 14 amino acids. V shed 6 bases and J 5 bases; nucleotides not matched to a gene: 8.

This rearrangement joins TRBV29-1 to TRBJ2-5, with 11 bases fitting TRBD2. V trimming: 6 bases; J trimming: 4 bases; junction bases outside the gene matches: 10. Germline lookup yields CDR1 SQVTM and CDR2 ANQGSEA. The CDR3 consists of 15 residues. The CDR3 loop is CSVMTSGVGGETQYF. CDR3 DNA sequence: TGCAGCGTGATGACTAGCGGGGTCGGGGGAGAGACCCAGTACTTC.

The genes are TRBV4-2 and TRBJ2-3; a possible D gene is TRBD2 (5 bases). The germline V gene has CDR1 LGHNA and CDR2 YNFKEQ. The CDR3 is 12 residues long. Trimming left V 10 bases short and J 3 bases short, with 11 bases between. The CDR3 region is CATHGNTDTQYF. The CDR3 bases are TGTGCCACCCACGGGAATACAGATACGCAGTATTTT.

The gene calls are TRBV9 and TRBJ1-2; 10 bases align to TRBD1. In germline, CDR1 is SGDLS, CDR2 YYNGEE. With 2 bases clipped from V and 6 bases from J, the junction kept 7 bases outside the gene matches. This CDR3 spans 15 amino acids. CDR3 sequence reads: CASSVGTGEWDGYTF. The DNA of the CDR3 is TGTGCCAGCAGCGTCGGGACAGGGGAGTGGGATGGCTACACCTTC. Looking up the rest from reference TRBV9 and TRBJ1-2 gives the full variable domain: DSGVTQTPKHLITATGQRVTLRCSPRSGDLSVYWYQQSLDQGLQFLIQYYNGEERAKGNILERFSAQQFPDLHSELNLSSLELGDSALYFCASSVGTGEWDGYTFGSGTRLTVV.

The rearrangement joins TRBV6-4 to TRBJ2-3; possible D gene TRBD2, 5 bases. The germline CDR1 and CDR2 sequences are MRHNA and SNTAGT. This CDR3 contains 15 residues. V lost 5 bases, J lost 0 bases, and 12 bases lay in between. The CDR3 DNA is TGTGCCAGCAGTTTAATGGGAGTCAGCACAGATACGCAGTATTTT. The encoded protein is CASSLMGVSTDTQYF.

There are a few counts of this clone. The CDR3 DNA sequence: TGCAGCGTCCCTGGACAGGGGGCCATCGGGGAGCAGTTCTTC. This codes for CSVPGQGAIGEQFF. The chain joins TRBV29-1 to TRBJ2-1; 11 bases agree with TRBD1. The germline V gene has CDR1 SQVTM and CDR2 ANQGSEA. After removal of 6 bases from V and 10 bases from J, the junction contained 11 bases not matched to a gene. The CDR3 extends over 14 amino acids.

In this sample, this clone turned up a few times. The chain employs TRBV19 and TRBJ1-5, with TRBD1 matching over 8 bases. Germline CDR1 LNHDA, CDR2 SQIVND (reference sequence). The V gene end was trimmed by 10 bases and the J gene end by 4 bases; junction bases not matched to a gene: 3. The CDR3 is 12 residues long. CDR3 nucleotides: TGTGCCACCAGACAGGGGAATCAGCCCCAGCATTTT. Translating it yields CATRQGNQPQHF.

The chain employs TRBV10-3 and TRBJ1-1; 9 bases fit TRBD1. The CDR3 covers 17 residues. J was trimmed by 0 bases and V by 5 bases; bases with no gene match: 10. The germline V gene encodes CDR1 ENHRY and CDR2 SYGVKD. For the CDR3, the DNA is TGTGCCATCAGTTTAACAGGGGGCCGCGGCATGAACACTGAAGCTTTCTTT. Translation gives CAISLTGGRGMNTEAFF.